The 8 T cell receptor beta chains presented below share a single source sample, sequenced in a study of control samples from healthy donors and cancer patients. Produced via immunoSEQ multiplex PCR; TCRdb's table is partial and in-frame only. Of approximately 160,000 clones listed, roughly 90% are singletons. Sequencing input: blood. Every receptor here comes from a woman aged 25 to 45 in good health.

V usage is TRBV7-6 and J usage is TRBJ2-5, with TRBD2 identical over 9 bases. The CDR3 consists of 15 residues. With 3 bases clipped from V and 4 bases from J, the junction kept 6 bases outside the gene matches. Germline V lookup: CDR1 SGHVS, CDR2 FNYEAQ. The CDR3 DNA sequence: TGTGCCAGCAGCTTCCATAGCGGGAGTGGAGAGACCCAGTACTTC. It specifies CASSFHSGSGETQYF.

The CDR3 bases are TGTGCCAGCAGTTACTCGGCCCCCGGGGCCCTGGACACTGAAGCTTTCTTT. Protein: CASSYSAPGALDTEAFF. The rearrangement links TRBV6-2 or TRBV6-3 to TRBJ1-1, with D tentatively TRBD1 (5 bases). Deletions cut 0 bases from V and 3 bases from J, with 17 bases between. The CDR3 has 17 amino acids. Germline lookup yields CDR1 MNHEY and CDR2 SVGEGT.

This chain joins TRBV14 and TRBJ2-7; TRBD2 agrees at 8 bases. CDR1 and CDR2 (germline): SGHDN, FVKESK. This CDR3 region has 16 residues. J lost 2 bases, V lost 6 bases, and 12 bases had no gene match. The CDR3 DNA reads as TGTGCCAGCAGTCGATCGGGCCTTAGCGGGGCCTACGAGCAGTACTTC. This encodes CASSRSGLSGAYEQYF. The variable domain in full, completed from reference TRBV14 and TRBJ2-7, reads EAGVTQFPSHSVIEKGQTVTLRCDPISGHDNLYWYRRVMGKEIKFLLHFVKESKQDESGMPNNRFLAERTGGTYSTLKVQPAELEDSGVYFCASSRSGLSGAYEQYFGPGTRLTVT.

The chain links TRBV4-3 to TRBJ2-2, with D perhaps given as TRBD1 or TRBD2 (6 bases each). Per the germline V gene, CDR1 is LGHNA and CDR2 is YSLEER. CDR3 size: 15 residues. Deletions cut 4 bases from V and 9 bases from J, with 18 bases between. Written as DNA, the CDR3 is TGCGCCAGCAGCCGCGGGACAACCAAACCACGGGAGCTGTTTTTT. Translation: CASSRGTTKPRELFF.

CDR3 region: CASSFGQGFHEQYF. The CDR3 nucleotides are TGTGCCAGCAGTTTCGGACAGGGTTTCCACGAGCAGTACTTC. The rearrangement links TRBV27 to TRBJ2-7; 8 nucleotides agree with TRBD1. In germline, CDR1 is MNHEY, CDR2 SMNVEV (reference sequence). V dropped 3 bases and J dropped 5; count of bases not matched to a gene: 6. This CDR3 has 14 residues.

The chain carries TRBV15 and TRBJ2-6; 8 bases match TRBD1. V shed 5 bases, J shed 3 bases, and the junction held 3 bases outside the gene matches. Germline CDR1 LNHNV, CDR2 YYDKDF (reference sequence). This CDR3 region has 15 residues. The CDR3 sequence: CATSGDRGGANVLTF. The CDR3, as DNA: TGTGCCACCAGCGGTGACAGGGGTGGGGCCAACGTCCTGACTTTC.

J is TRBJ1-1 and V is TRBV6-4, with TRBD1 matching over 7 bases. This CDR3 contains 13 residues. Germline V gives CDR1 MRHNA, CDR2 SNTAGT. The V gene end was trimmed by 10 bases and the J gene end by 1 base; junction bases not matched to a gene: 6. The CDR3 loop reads CATNDRANTEAFF. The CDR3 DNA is TGTGCCACCAACGACAGGGCGAACACTGAAGCTTTCTTT.

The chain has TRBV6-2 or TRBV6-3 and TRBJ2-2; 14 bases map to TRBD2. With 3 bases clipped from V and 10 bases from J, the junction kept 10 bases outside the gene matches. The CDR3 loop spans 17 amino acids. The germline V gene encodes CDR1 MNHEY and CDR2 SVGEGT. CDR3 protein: CASSYRGLAGGREELFF. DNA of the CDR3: TGTGCCAGCAGTTATAGAGGACTAGCGGGAGGACGGGAGGAGCTGTTTTTT.